This T cell receptor beta chain was observed in a study of T cell repertoires in cytomegalovirus infection (dated 2019 in TCRdb). About the study as a whole: Donor HLA type was relevant to the analysis, as public TCR beta signatures indicated carriage of CMV infection together with the matching HLA type. Broad study findings and their caveats: In both this cohort and an independent cohort of some 370 donors, the cumulative frequency of public TCR beta family members distinguished carriers of CMV infection plus the relevant HLA type. The ex vivo response was dominated by HLA-C-restricted CMV-specific TCR beta clonotypes, which also provided the single most frequent clonotype in two of eight donors.

At least ten counts were recorded for this clonotype. It has no known antigen specificity. Qualities for individual bases were not recorded, and no much larger clone is one base off. The sequencer was an Illumina HiSeq 1500. TCRdb's own reprocessing of the public reads used fastp at Q25 and MiXCR and kept productive beta chains. Identical CDR3 protein sequences are pooled into one entry, listed with their most common genes and DNA. The sample profile shows around 530,000 distinct CDR3 sequences; approximately 15% of them were found once. 20% to 30% of the sample lies in the top ten. At the junction V is shortened by 6 bases and J by 3 bases, with 11 bases in between. The CDR3 goes from the cysteine to the phenylalanine over 13 residues. Only the CDR3 region is kept as DNA, spanning 39 bases read in frame from base 1.

This chain joins TRBV12-3 or TRBV12-4 to TRBJ1-1, with no reliable assignment of the D segment. The clonotype comes from a human donor in good health (CMV status not recorded). Some clones in this sample may be carry-over from other donors' samples. The sequencing sample was made of CD8+ T cells from PBMCs. The CDR3 region has the sequence CASSRNWHTEAFF. In nucleotides, the sequence is TGTGCCAGCAGCCGCAATTGGCACACTGAAGCTTTCTTT.